The clone carrying this TCR beta chain has at least ten counts. The antigen remains undetermined. Amplified TCR beta CDR3 regions derived from RNA transcripts. First-round RT-PCR of the TCR CDR3 relied on the HTBI primer set. MiXCR was run by TCRdb on the multiplex PCR reads, yielding one entry per CDR3 protein. The table includes 600,000 to 650,000 distinct CDR3 sequences, around 15% detected once. This record comes from a study of T cells in Graves' hyperthyroidism and ophthalmopathy. Overall study findings and caveats: Progression to ophthalmopathy was predicted a median of approximately seven months early. Most thyroid-expanded clonotypes above 0.001 were also found in blood.

Graves' hyperthyroidism without ophthalmopathy progression within 18 months was termed stable. The clonotype originates from a woman aged 30 to 39 with Graves' hyperthyroidism. Specimen: blood.

In DNA, the CDR3 is TGTGCCAGCAGTTACCCAAGTCGTGGGGACCGAACCTACGAGCAGTACTTC. Translation gives CASSYPSRGDRTYEQYF. The chain carries TRBV6-2 or TRBV6-3 and TRBJ2-7; D may match TRBD1 or TRBD2 (5 bases each). The V end lost 2 bases, the J end lost 2 bases, and 19 bases lay between the germline ends. There are 17 residues in the CDR3. CDR1 is MNHEY, CDR2 SVGEGT, per germline.